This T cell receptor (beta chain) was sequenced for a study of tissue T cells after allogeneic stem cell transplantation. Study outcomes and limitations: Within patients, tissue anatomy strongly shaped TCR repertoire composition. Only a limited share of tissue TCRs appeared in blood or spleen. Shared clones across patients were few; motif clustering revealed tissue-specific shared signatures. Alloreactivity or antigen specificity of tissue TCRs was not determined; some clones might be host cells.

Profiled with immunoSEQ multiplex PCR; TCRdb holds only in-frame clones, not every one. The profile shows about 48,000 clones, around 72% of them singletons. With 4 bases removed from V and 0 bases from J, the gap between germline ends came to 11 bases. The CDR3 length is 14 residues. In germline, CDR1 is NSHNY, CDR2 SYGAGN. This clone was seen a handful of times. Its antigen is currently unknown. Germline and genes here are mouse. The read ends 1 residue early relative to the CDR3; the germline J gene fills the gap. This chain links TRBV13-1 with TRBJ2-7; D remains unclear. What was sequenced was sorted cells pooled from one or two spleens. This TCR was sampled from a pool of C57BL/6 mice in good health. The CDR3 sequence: CASSPTRSSYEQYF. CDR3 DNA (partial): TGTGCCAGCAGTCCGACTAGGAGCTCCTATGAACAGTAC.